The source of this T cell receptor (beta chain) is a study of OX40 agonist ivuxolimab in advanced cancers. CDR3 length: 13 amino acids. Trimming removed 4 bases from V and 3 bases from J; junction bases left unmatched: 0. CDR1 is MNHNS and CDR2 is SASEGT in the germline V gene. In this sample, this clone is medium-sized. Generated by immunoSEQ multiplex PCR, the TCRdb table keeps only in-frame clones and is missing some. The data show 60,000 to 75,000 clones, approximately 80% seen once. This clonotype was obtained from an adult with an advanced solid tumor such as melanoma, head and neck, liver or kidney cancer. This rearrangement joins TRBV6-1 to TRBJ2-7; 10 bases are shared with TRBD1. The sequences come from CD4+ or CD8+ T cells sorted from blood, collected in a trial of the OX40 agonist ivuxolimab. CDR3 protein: CASSGTGGYEQYF. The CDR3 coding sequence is TGTGCCAGCAGTGGGACAGGGGGCTACGAGCAGTACTTC.